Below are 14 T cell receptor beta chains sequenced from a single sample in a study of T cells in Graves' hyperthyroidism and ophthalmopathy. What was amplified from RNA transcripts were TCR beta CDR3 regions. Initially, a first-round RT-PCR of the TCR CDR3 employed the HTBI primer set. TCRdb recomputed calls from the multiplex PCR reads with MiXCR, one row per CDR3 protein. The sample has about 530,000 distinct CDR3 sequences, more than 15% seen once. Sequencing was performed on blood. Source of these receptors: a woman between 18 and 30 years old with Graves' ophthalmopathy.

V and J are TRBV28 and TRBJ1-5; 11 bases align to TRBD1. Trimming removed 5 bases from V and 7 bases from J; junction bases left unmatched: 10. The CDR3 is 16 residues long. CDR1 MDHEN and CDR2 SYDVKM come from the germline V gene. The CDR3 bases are TGTGCCAGCAGTCTCAGGACAGGGGGCGCTCAGCAGCCCCAGCATTTT. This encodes CASSLRTGGAQQPQHF.

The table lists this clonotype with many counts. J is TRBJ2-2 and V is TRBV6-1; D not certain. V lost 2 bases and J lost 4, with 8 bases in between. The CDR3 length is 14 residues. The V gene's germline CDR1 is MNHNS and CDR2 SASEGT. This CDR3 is CASSEMLGTGELFF. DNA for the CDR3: TGTGCCAGCAGTGAAATGCTCGGCACCGGGGAGCTGTTTTTT.

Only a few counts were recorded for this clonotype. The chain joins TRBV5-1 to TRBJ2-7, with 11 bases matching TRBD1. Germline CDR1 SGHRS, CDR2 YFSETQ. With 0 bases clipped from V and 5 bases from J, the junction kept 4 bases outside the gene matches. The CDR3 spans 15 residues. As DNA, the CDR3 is TGCGCCAGCAGCTTGGCCGGGACAGGGGGGCACGAGCAGTACTTC. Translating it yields CASSLAGTGGHEQYF.

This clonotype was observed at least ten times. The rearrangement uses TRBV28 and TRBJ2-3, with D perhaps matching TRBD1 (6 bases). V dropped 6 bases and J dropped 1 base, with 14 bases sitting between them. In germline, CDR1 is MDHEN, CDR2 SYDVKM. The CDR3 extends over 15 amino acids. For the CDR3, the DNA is TGTGCCAGCAGGCCACAGGGTCCGCGCACAGATACGCAGTATTTT. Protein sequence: CASRPQGPRTDTQYF.

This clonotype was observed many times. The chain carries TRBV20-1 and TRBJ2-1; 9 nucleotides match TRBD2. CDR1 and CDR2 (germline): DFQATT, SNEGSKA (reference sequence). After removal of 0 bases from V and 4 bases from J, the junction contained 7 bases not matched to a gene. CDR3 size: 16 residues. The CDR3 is CSARDPASGTYNEQFF. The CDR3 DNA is TGCAGTGCTAGAGATCCGGCTAGCGGGACTTACAATGAGCAGTTCTTC.

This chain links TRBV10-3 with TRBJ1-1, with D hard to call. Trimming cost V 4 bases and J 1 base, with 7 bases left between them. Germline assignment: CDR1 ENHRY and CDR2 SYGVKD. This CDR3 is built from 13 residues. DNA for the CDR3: TGTGCCATCAGTGGGAAATCGAACACTGAAGCTTTCTTT. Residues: CAISGKSNTEAFF.

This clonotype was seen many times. The CDR3 is CSARVTGGYTF. CDR3 nucleotides: TGCAGTGCTAGAGTAACGGGGGGCTACACCTTC. The chain uses TRBV20-1 and TRBJ1-2, with D unresolved. V shed 1 base and J shed 8 bases, with 8 bases lying between them. Per the germline V gene, CDR1 is DFQATT and CDR2 is SNEGSKA (reference sequence). The CDR3 spans 11 residues.

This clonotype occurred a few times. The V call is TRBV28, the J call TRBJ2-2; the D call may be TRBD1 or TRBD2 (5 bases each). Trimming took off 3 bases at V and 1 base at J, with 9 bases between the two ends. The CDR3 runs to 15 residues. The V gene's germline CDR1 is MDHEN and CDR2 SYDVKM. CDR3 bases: TGTGCCAGCAGTTTTGGGGACCGGAACACCGGGGAGCTGTTTTTT. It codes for CASSFGDRNTGELFF.

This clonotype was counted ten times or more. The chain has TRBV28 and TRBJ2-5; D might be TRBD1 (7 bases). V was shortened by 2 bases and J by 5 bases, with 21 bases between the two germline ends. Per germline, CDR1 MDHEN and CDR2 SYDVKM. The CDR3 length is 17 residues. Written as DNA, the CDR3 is TGTGCCAGCAGTTTAATCCCATCGCAGGGGGGTAGTGAGACCCAGTACTTC. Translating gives CASSLIPSQGGSETQYF.

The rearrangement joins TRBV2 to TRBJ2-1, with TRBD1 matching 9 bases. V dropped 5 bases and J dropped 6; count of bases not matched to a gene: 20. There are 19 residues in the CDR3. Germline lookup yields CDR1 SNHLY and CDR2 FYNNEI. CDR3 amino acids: CASSKQGARSGEDPNEQFF. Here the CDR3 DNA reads TGTGCCAGCAGTAAACAGGGGGCGAGGAGCGGGGAAGACCCCAATGAGCAGTTCTTC.

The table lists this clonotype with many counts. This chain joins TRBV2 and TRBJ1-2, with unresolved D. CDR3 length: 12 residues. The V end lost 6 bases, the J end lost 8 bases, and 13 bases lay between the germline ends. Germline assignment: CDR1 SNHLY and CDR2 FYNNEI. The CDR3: CASRGFGRGYTF. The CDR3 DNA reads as TGTGCCAGCAGGGGGTTCGGGAGGGGCTACACCTTC.

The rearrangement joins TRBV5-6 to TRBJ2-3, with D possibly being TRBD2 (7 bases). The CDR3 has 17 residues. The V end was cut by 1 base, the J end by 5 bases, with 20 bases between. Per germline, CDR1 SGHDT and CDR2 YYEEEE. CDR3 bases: TGTGCCAGCAGCTTGCAAGGAGGGGGGGCCGGTATAGATACGCAGTATTTT. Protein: CASSLQGGGAGIDTQYF.

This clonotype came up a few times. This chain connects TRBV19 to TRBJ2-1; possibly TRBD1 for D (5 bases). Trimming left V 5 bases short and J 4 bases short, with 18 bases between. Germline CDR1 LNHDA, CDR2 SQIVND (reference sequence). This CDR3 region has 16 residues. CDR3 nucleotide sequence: TGTGCCAGTAGTGTACAGGTTCTAAGGGGTTACAATGAGCAGTTCTTC. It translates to CASSVQVLRGYNEQFF.

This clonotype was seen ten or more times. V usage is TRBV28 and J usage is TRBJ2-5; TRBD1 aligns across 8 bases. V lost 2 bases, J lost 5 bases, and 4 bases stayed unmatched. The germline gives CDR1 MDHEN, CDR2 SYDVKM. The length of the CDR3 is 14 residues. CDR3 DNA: TGTGCCAGCAGTTTACAGGGGGCGGGGGAGACCCAGTACTTC. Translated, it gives CASSLQGAGETQYF.